In this sample, the clone carrying this TCR beta chain turned up a few times. The antigen remains undetermined. Bone marrow was sampled from every patient at the time of active disease. The source of the sample is a study of read filtering for tumor transcriptome and immune sequencing. The wider study: Among patients, approximately 16 were male and 15 or so female, aged roughly 45 to 80 (mean around 66).

This CDR3 has 13 amino acids. J gave up 5 bases and V 11 bases, and 9 bases lay outside the gene matches. The germline gives CDR1 MNHNY, CDR2 SVGAGI (reference sequence). This library used approximately 370 ng RNA and molecular barcoded adaptors spanning alpha/delta and beta/gamma chains. One entry per CDR3 protein, called by TCRdb with MiXCR from the reads. The table includes about 24,000 distinct CDR3 sequences, roughly 22% detected once. Study-wide findings and caveats: Dropping single-read clonotypes raised IR-seq and RNA-seq shared-clonotype correlation.

The rearrangement uses TRBV6-6 and TRBJ2-1; 7 nucleotides align to TRBD1. The source of this sequence is a donor aged 40 or older with multiple myeloma. The sequencing sample was made of a population of CD138-negative cells sorted from bone marrow. CDR3 DNA sequence: TGTGCCTGCTCAAGACAGGGACACAATGAGCAGTTCTTC. This translates into CACSRQGHNEQFF.